Listed below are T cell receptor beta chains from one sample, sequenced in a study of cytomegalovirus exposure and HLA in healthy donors. Clones were sequenced by immunoSEQ multiplex PCR, and TCRdb holds only the in-frame ones, with some missing. This table holds 150,000 to 200,000 clones, about four fifths found once. Sequenced: PBMCs. The receptor set was obtained from a woman under 40 in good health and CMV-seropositive. The CDR3 runs from the conserved cysteine through the conserved F or W. The D gene is left open where the match is weak. Clone size is stated in some rows and not others, as once, few, many or a class when expanded.

CDR3aa	CDR3nt	v_gene	j_gene	abundance	d_gene
CASSEIGGSGNTIYF	TGTGCCAGCAGTGAAATAGGGGGTTCTGGAAACACCATATATTTT	TRBV6-1	TRBJ1-3	many	.
CASSPSAQDRAKETQYF	TGTGCCAGCTCACCATCGGCCCAAGACAGGGCTAAAGAGACCCAGTACTTC	TRBV18	TRBJ2-5	.	TRBD1
CASSAPGTGTYEQYF	TGTGCCAGCAGCGCACCCGGGACAGGGACATACGAGCAGTACTTC	TRBV2	TRBJ2-7	.	TRBD1
CASSRWPHSYEQYF	TGCGCCAGCAGCCGATGGCCCCACTCCTACGAGCAGTACTTC	TRBV4-3	TRBJ2-7	.	.
CASNDAAGSNTEAFF	TGTGCCAGCAACGATGCTGCCGGTTCGAACACTGAAGCTTTCTTT	TRBV7-9	TRBJ1-1	.	.
CASSVHSSGNTIYF	TGTGCCAGCAGTGTACATTCCTCTGGAAACACCATATATTTT	TRBV2	TRBJ1-3	.	.
CASSPGGPLGKNIQYF	TGCGCCAGCAGCCCCGGGGGGCCTTTAGGCAAAAACATTCAGTACTTC	TRBV4-1	TRBJ2-4	once	.
CASSFGQDSYEQYF	TGTGCCAGCAGCTTTGGACAGGACTCCTACGAGCAGTACTTC	TRBV11-2	TRBJ2-7	few	TRBD1
CSARPGAEAFF	TGCAGTGCCCGCCCGGGAGCTGAAGCTTTCTTT	TRBV20-1	TRBJ1-1	.	.
CASSYRGGGTDTQYF	TGTGCCAGCAGTTACCGGGGCGGGGGCACAGATACGCAGTATTTT	TRBV6-6	TRBJ2-3	.	.
CAWSVRGRGELFF	TGTGCCTGGAGTGTACGGGGAAGGGGGGAGCTGTTTTTT	TRBV30	TRBJ2-2	few	.
CASSESRGSYEQYF	TGTGCCAGCAGTGAATCTCGGGGTTCCTACGAGCAGTACTTC	TRBV6-1	TRBJ2-7	.	.
CAWRQGVHEKLFF	TGTGCCTGGAGACAGGGAGTTCACGAAAAACTGTTTTTT	TRBV30	TRBJ1-4	.	.
CASSPRTGAATNEKLFF	TGTGCCAGCAGCCCGAGGACAGGGGCCGCAACTAATGAAAAACTGTTTTTT	TRBV4-2	TRBJ1-4	.	TRBD1
CASSESGNTEAFF	TGTGCCAGCAGTGAATCGGGAAACACTGAAGCTTTCTTT	TRBV6-1	TRBJ1-1	.	.
CASSLLKGGGGAENIQYF	TGTGCCAGCAGTCTCCTAAAGGGGGGGGGTGGGGCGGAAAACATTCAGTACTTC	TRBV2	TRBJ2-4	.	.
CASSPGQGVVYGYTF	TGTGCCAGCAGCCCCGGACAGGGCGTCGTCTATGGCTACACCTTC	TRBV5-5	TRBJ1-2	.	TRBD1